The clone carrying this T cell receptor beta chain showed up many times. The antigen is undetermined. From germline, CDR1 is SGHDN and CDR2 FVKESK. V trimming: 4 bases; J trimming: 5 bases; junction bases outside the gene matches: 9. The length of the CDR3 is 16 residues. TCRdb processed the reads anew with MiXCR; each CDR3 protein has one entry. The sample shows more than 500,000 distinct CDR3 sequences, more than 15% of them seen only once. These data belong to a study of T cell repertoires in cytomegalovirus infection. Study-wide context: Both CMV infection and a matching HLA type were indicated by public TCR beta signatures.

Findings of the study overall: HLA-C-restricted CMV clonotypes gave the most frequent clonotype in two of eight donors. The cumulative frequency of public TCR beta families identified carriers of CMV plus the relevant HLA.

The receptor comes from a human donor in good health (CMV status not recorded). Some clones in this sample may be carry-over from other donors' samples. This chain uses TRBV14 with TRBJ2-1; 9 bases match TRBD2. The sequenced material came from CD8+ T cells from PBMCs. CDR3 in amino acids: CASSLFTSGLDNEQFF. The CDR3 DNA reads TGTGCCAGCAGCCTATTTACTAGCGGGTTAGACAATGAGCAGTTCTTC.